This T cell receptor (beta chain) came from a study of beta chain features in type 1 diabetes. Overall study results and limits: TCRB CDR3s were moderately but significantly shorter in Type 1 diabetes patients in all four CD4+ subsets.

The table lists this clone with a few counts. Antigen unknown. The length of the CDR3 is 11 residues. V was trimmed by 2 bases and J by 5 bases, leaving 6 bases between them. Germline V gene lookup returns CDR1 GTSNPN and CDR2 SVGIG (reference sequence). TCRB transcripts that were expressed got sequenced, as all of the isolated RNA had been reverse transcribed. Produced via immunoSEQ multiplex PCR; TCRdb's table is partial and in-frame only. The sample lists under 300,000 clones, roughly 16% occurring once. Input material: naive CD4+ T cells from blood. The rearrangement uses TRBV30 and TRBJ1-1; no clear D gene. This TCR came from a man between 25 and 39 years old with type 1 diabetes. The CDR3 region is CAWSLVTEAFF. For the CDR3, the DNA is TGTGCCTGGAGTCTCGTAACTGAAGCTTTCTTT. Drawing the rest from reference TRBV30 and TRBJ1-1, the complete variable domain is SQTIHQWPATLVQPVGSPLSLECTVEGTSNPNLYWYRQAAGRGLQLLFYSVGIGQISSEVPQNLSASRPQDRQFILSSKKLLLSDSGFYLCAWSLVTEAFFGQGTRLTVV.